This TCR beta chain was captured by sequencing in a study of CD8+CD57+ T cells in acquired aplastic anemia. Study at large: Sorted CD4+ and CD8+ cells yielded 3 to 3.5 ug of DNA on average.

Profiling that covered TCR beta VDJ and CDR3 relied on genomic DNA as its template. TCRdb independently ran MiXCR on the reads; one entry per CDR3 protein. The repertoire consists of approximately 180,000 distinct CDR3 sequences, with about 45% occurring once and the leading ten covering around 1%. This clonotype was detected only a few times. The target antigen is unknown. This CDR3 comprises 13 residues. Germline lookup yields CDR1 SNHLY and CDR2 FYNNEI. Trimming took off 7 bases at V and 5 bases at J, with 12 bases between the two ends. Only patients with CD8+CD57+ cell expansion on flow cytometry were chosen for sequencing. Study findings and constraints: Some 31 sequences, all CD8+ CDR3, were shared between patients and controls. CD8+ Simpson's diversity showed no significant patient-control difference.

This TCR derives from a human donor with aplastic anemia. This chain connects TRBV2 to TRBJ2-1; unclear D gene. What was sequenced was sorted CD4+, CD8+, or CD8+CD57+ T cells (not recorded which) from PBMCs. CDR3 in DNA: TGTGCCAGCATTGGTCCAGGTAACAATGAGCAGTTCTTC. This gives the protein CASIGPGNNEQFF.